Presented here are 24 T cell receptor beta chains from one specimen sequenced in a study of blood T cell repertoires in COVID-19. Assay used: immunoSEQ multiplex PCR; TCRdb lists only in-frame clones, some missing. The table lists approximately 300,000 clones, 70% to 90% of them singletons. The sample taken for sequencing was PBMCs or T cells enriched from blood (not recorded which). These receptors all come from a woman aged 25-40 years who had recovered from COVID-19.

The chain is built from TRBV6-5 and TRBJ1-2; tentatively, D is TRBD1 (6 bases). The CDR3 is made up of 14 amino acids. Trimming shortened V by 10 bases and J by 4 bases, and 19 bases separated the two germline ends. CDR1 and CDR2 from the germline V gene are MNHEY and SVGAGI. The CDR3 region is CATARDTSSYGYTF. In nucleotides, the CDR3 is TGTGCCACCGCGAGGGACACGAGTTCCTATGGCTACACCTTC.

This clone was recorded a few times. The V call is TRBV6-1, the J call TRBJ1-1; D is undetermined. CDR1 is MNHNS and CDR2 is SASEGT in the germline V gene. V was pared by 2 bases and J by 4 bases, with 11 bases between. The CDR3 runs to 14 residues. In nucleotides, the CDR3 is TGTGCCAGCAGTGAATATCTGAGCGGCACTGAAGCTTTCTTT. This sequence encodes CASSEYLSGTEAFF.

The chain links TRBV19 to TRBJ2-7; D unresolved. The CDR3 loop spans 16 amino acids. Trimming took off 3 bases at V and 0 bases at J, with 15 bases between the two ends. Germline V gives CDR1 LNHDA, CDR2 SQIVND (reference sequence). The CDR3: CASSILRKRSSYEQYF. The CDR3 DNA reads TGTGCCAGTAGTATCCTCCGCAAACGTAGCTCCTACGAGCAGTACTTC.

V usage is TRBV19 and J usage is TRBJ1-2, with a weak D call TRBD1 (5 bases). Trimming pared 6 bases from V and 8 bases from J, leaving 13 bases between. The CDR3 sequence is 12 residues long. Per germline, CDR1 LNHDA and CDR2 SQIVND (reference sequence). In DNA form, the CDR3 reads TGTGCCAGTAGGAACGGGGACTTCGGCTACACCTTC. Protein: CASRNGDFGYTF.

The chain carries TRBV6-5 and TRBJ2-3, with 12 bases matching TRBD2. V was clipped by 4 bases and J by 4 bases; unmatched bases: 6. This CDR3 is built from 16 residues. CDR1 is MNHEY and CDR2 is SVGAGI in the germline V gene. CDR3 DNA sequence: TGTGCCAGCAGTTCGCTAGCGGGGGGGGATTCAGATACGCAGTATTTT. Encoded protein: CASSSLAGGDSDTQYF.

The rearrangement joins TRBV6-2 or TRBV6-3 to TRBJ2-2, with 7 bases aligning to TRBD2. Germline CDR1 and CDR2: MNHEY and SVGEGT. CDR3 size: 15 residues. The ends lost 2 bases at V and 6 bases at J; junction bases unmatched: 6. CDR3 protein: CASSYLLAFAGELFF. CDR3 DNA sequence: TGTGCCAGCAGTTACCTACTAGCGTTCGCCGGGGAGCTGTTTTTT.

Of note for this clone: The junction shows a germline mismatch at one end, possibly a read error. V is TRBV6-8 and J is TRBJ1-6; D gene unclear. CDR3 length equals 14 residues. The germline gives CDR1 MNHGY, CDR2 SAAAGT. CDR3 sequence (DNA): TGTCCCAGTCGGGTCGCCCGTCGTTGTTCACCCCTCCACTTT. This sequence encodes CPSRVARRCSPLHF.

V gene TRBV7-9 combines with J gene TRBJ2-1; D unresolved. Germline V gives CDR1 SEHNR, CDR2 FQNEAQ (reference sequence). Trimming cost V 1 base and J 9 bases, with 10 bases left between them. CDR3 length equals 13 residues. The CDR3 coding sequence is TGTGCCAGCAGCTTAGGAGGTACGGGTGAGCAGTTCTTC. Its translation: CASSLGGTGEQFF. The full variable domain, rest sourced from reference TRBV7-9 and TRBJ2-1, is DTGVSQNPRHKITKRGQNVTFRCDPISEHNRLYWYRQTLGQGPEFLTYFQNEAQLEKSRLLSDRFSAERPKGSFSTLEIQRTEQGDSAMYLCASSLGGTGEQFFGPGTRLTVL.

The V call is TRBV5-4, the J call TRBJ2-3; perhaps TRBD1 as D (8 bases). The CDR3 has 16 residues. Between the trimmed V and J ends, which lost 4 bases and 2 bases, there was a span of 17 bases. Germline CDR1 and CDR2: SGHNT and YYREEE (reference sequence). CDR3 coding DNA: TGTGCCAGCAGCCTCCGGGGGGACAGGACCACAGATACGCAGTATTTT. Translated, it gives CASSLRGDRTTDTQYF.

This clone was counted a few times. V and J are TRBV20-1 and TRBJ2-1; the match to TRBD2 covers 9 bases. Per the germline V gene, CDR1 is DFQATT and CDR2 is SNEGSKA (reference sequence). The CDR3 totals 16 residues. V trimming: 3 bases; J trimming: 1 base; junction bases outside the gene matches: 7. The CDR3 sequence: CSASGLAGISYNEQFF. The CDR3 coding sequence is TGCAGTGCTAGTGGGCTAGCGGGGATATCCTACAATGAGCAGTTCTTC.

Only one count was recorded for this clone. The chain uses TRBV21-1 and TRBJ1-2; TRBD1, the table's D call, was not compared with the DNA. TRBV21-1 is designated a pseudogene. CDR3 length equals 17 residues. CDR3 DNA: TGTGCCAGCAACGGACCATCCCGTCAGGGGGCGGGCTATGGCTACACCTTC. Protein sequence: CASNGPSRQGAGYGYTF.

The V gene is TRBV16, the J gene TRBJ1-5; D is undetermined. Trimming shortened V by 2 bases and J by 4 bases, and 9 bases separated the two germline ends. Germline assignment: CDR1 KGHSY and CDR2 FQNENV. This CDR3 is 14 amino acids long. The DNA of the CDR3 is TGTGCCAGCAGCCAAGACCCGGGAAATCAGCCCCAGCATTTT. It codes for CASSQDPGNQPQHF.

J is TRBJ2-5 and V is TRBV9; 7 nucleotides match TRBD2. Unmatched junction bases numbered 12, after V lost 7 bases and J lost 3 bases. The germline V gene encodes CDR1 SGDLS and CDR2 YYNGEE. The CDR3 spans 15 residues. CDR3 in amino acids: CASAPALADKETQYF. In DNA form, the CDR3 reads TGTGCCAGCGCCCCGGCTCTAGCGGACAAAGAGACCCAGTACTTC.

The CDR3 DNA sequence: TGTGCCAGCAGCGGAACGGGGGGGCCTACAGATACGCAGTATTTT. Protein product: CASSGTGGPTDTQYF. This chain connects TRBV2 to TRBJ2-3; 8 bases agree with TRBD2. Germline trimming cut 6 bases from V and 3 bases from J; bases unmatched to any gene: 8. CDR1 is SNHLY, CDR2 FYNNEI, per germline. The CDR3 spans 15 residues.

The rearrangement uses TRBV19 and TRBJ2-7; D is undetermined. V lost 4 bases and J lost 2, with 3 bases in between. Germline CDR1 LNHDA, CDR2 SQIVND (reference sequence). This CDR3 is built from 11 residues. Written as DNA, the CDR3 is TGTGCCAGTAGTAGAGCCTACGAGCAGTACTTC. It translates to CASSRAYEQYF.

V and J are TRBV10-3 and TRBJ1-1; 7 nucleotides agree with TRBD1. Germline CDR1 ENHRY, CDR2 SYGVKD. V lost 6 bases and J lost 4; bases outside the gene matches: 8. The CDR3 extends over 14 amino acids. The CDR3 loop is CAIRETGAGTEAFF. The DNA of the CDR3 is TGTGCCATCAGGGAAACAGGGGCGGGCACTGAAGCTTTCTTT.

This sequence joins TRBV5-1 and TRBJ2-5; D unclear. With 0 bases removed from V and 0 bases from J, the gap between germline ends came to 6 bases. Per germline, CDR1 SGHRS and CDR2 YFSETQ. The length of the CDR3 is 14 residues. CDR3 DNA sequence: TGCGCCAGCAGCTTGGTGGCAGACCAAGAGACCCAGTACTTC. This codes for CASSLVADQETQYF.

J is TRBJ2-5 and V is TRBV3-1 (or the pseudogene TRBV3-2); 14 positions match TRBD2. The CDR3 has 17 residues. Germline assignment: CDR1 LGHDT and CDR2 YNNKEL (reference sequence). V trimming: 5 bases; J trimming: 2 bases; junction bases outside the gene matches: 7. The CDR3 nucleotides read TGTGCCAGCAGCTCCGGGACTAGCGGGGGCCTGCAAGAGACCCAGTACTTC. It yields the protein CASSSGTSGGLQETQYF.

The CDR3 region has the DNA TGTGCCAGCAGCCGCAGCGGGGGGGTTTACAATGAGCAGTTCTTC. It codes for CASSRSGGVYNEQFF. The chain joins TRBV5-4 to TRBJ2-1, with 10 bases aligning to TRBD2. Trimming cost V 4 bases and J 4 bases; bases outside gene matches: 5. The CDR3 covers 15 residues. The germline gives CDR1 SGHNT, CDR2 YYREEE (reference sequence).

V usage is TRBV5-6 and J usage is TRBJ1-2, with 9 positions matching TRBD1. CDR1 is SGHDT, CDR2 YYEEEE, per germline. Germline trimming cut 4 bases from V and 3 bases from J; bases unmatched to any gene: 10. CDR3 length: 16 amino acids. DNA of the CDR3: TGTGCCAGCAGCCCCAACAGGGGGCATGGGGACTATGGCTACACCTTC. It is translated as CASSPNRGHGDYGYTF.

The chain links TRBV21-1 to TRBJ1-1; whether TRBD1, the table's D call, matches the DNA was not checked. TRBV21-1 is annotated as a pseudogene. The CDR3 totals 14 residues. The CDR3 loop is CASHAAQGGTEAFF. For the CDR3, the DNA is TGTGCCAGCCACGCGGCACAGGGCGGGACTGAAGCTTTCTTT.

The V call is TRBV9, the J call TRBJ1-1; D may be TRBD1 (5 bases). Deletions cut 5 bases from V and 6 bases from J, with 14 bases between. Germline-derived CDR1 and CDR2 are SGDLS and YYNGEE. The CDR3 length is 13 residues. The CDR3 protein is CASSEGVRSEAFF. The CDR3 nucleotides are TGTGCCAGCAGTGAAGGGGTGCGGTCTGAAGCTTTCTTT.

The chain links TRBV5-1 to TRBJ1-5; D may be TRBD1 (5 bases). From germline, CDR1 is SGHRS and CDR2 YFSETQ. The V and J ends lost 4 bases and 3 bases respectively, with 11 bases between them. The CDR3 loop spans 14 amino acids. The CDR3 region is CASSPDSHNQPQHF. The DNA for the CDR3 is TGCGCCAGCAGCCCAGACAGCCACAATCAGCCCCAGCATTTT.

CDR3: CASSLATSTDTQYF. In nucleotides, the CDR3 is TGCGCCAGCAGCTTGGCTACTTCCACAGATACGCAGTATTTT. The V call is TRBV5-1, the J call TRBJ2-3; no clear D gene. V was clipped by 0 bases and J by 2 bases, with 7 bases between them. Germline V lookup: CDR1 SGHRS, CDR2 YFSETQ. This CDR3 contains 14 residues.